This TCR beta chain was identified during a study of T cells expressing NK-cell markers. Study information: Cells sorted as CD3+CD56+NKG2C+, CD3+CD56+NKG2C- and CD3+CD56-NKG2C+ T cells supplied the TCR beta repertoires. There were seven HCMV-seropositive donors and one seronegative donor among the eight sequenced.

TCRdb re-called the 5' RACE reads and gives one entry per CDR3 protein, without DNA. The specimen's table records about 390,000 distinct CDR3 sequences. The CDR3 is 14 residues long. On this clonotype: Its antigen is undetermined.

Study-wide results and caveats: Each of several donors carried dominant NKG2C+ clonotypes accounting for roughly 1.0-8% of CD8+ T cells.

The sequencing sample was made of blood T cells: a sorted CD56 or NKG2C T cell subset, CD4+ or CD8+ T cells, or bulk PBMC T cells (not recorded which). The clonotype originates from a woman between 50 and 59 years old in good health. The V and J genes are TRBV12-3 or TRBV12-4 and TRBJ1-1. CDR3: CASIERSMNTEAFF.